The clone carrying this T cell receptor beta chain came up once. No antigen is known for it. The sample originates from a study of a mutant IDH1 vaccine in newly diagnosed glioma. Trimming stripped 10 bases from V and 0 bases from J, with 15 bases between. CDR3 size: 15 residues. Germline-derived CDR1 and CDR2 are LNHDA and SQIVND (reference sequence). Time point: week 47, end of study. Topical imiquimod was applied with each vaccine dose, which held 300 ug of mutant IDH1 20-mer peptide. Some clones are missing from TCRdb's copy, which holds only in-frame ones; the method was immunoSEQ multiplex PCR. The profile covers around 11,000 clones, with roughly four fifths appearing a single time and roughly 20% taken by the ten largest.

The sequence was obtained from a man aged 30-40 years with glioma. This chain uses TRBV19 with TRBJ2-2, with D unresolved. Sequences were derived from PBMCs, sampled from a glioma patient whose treatment included an IDH1 peptide vaccine. CDR3 nucleotides: TGTGCCACCCCGACCAGCGACCCGAACACCGGGGAGCTGTTTTTT. It yields the protein CATPTSDPNTGELFF.